This passage covers 17 T cell receptor beta chains from one sample sequenced in a study of Graves' ophthalmopathy and Graves' hyperthyroidism. RNA transcripts provided the template for amplifying TCR beta CDR3 regions. The first round was an RT-PCR with HTBI primers, and the second round was a multiplex PCR. TCRdb re-derived calls from the multiplex PCR reads in MiXCR, one entry per CDR3 protein. The table has around 1.1 million distinct CDR3 sequences, roughly two fifths seen once; the top ten hold around 10%. The source material was peripheral blood or thyroid tissue (not recorded which). All receptors derive from an adult man with Graves' hyperthyroidism.

This clonotype was seen at least ten times. The genes are TRBV7-8 and TRBJ2-7; D unclear. The CDR3 has 15 amino acids. Trimming shortened V by 3 bases and J by 2 bases, and 14 bases separated the two germline ends. The germline CDR1 and CDR2 sequences are SGHVS and FQNEAQ. CDR3 sequence reads: CASSFSHSFTYEQYF. Here the CDR3 DNA reads TGTGCCAGCAGCTTCTCACACAGCTTTACCTACGAGCAGTACTTC.

With respect to this clonotype: One end of the junction is discordant with germline, which a read error may explain. The rearrangement links TRBV7-9 to TRBJ1-2, with D maybe TRBD1 (6 bases). The germline V gene has CDR1 SEHNR and CDR2 FQNEAQ (reference sequence). The CDR3 is 10 residues long. As DNA, the CDR3 is TGTGCCAGCAGCTTATACAGGGTACACTTC. Encoded protein: CASSLYRVHF.

This clonotype was seen more than once but under ten times. The chain uses TRBV27 and TRBJ1-6, with D tentatively TRBD1 (5 bases). Between the trimmed V and J ends, which lost 4 bases and 10 bases, there was a span of 11 bases. Germline CDR1 and CDR2: MNHEY and SMNVEV (reference sequence). This CDR3 contains 13 residues. The CDR3 region is CASSSGGLSPLHF. As DNA, the CDR3 is TGTGCCAGCAGTTCTGGGGGTTTATCACCCCTCCACTTT.

CDR3 region: CSARVAGGSQPQQYF. For the CDR3, the DNA is TGCAGTGCTAGAGTGGCAGGGGGAAGTCAGCCCCAGCAGTACTTC. The V gene is TRBV20-1, the J gene TRBJ2-7, with 7 bases fitting TRBD1. The CDR3 runs 15 residues. Germline V gives CDR1 DFQATT, CDR2 SNEGSKA (reference sequence). V lost 1 base to trimming and J lost 8 bases; unmatched junction nucleotides: 14.

At least ten counts were recorded for this clonotype. The chain couples TRBV10-3 to TRBJ2-5, with TRBD1 as a possible D gene (5 bases). V lost 0 bases, J lost 2 bases, and 10 bases lay in between. Germline loops: CDR1 ENHRY, CDR2 SYGVKD. CDR3 length: 15 amino acids. This CDR3 reads CAISESRQTQETQYF. CDR3 bases: TGTGCCATCAGTGAGTCGAGACAGACTCAAGAGACCCAGTACTTC.

The rearrangement joins TRBV6-1 to TRBJ2-2, with 9 bases fitting TRBD1. The CDR3 is 14 residues long. V shed 11 bases and J 5 bases; nucleotides not matched to a gene: 9. Germline assignment: CDR1 MNHNS and CDR2 SASEGT. CDR3 amino acids: CASDYGQGTGELFF. In nucleotides, the CDR3 is TGTGCCTCAGATTACGGACAGGGGACCGGGGAGCTGTTTTTT.

This clonotype was detected only a few times. V usage is TRBV5-1 and J usage is TRBJ1-1; 7 bases are a match to TRBD1. Germline assignment: CDR1 SGHRS and CDR2 YFSETQ. Germline trimming cut 4 bases from V and 1 base from J; bases unmatched to any gene: 7. The CDR3 sequence is 15 residues long. The CDR3 sequence is CASSQPQGGNTEAFF. CDR3 nucleotide sequence: TGCGCCAGCAGCCAACCCCAGGGGGGGAACACTGAAGCTTTCTTT.

This clonotype was seen many times. V usage is TRBV29-1 and J usage is TRBJ2-5; D ambiguous. CDR3 length equals 12 residues. Germline CDR1 reads SQVTM; CDR2 reads ANQGSEA. Trimming shortened V by 2 bases and J by 5 bases, and 9 bases separated the two germline ends. CDR3 DNA sequence: TGCAGCGTTGAACCTGGGGATGAGACCCAGTACTTC. Translation gives CSVEPGDETQYF.

The chain has TRBV19 and TRBJ1-6; D uncertain. With 1 base removed from V and 5 bases from J, the gap between germline ends came to 9 bases. The CDR3 spans 15 residues. The germline CDR1 and CDR2 sequences are LNHDA and SQIVND (reference sequence). CDR3 in amino acids: CASSIGGVDNSPLHF. CDR3 nucleotide sequence: TGTGCCAGTAGTATAGGCGGGGTCGATAATTCACCCCTCCACTTT. Complete variable domain (other parts from reference TRBV19 and TRBJ1-6): DGGITQSPKYLFRKEGQNVTLSCEQNLNHDAMYWYRQDPGQGLRLIYYSQIVNDFQKGDIAEGYSVSREKKESFPLTVTSAQKNPTAFYLCASSIGGVDNSPLHFGNGTRLTVT.

This clonotype was observed at least ten times. The rearrangement links TRBV5-1 to TRBJ1-6; D uncertain. Trimming took off 0 bases at V and 2 bases at J, with 9 bases between the two ends. There are 16 residues in the CDR3. In germline, CDR1 is SGHRS, CDR2 YFSETQ. The CDR3 sequence: CASSLESGTYNSPLHF. In DNA, the CDR3 is TGCGCCAGCAGCTTGGAAAGCGGGACCTATAATTCACCCCTCCACTTT.

Remarks on this clonotype: As the CDR3 is not closed by the conserved phenylalanine or tryptophan, this likely results from a read error. The V and J genes are TRBV7-2 and TRBJ2-7; TRBD1 aligns across 7 bases. V trimming: 1 base; J trimming: 2 bases; junction bases outside the gene matches: 2. CDR1 and CDR2 (germline): SGHTA, FQGNSA. The CDR3 has 14 amino acids. Here the CDR3 reads CASSLDQGAYEQYL. The CDR3 DNA follows: TGTGCCAGCAGCTTAGATCAGGGGGCCTACGAGCAGTACCTC.

This clonotype has a count of ten or more. Just one base apart from a much larger clone, this may be a read error. This chain connects TRBV24-1 to TRBJ2-7, with D possibly matching TRBD2 (5 bases). The CDR3 covers 13 residues. Deletions cut 6 bases from V and 7 bases from J, with 15 bases between. The germline gives CDR1 KGHDR, CDR2 SFDVKD. Written as DNA, the CDR3 is TGTGCCACCAGTCGGGGTTCGTACAATGAGCAGTACTTC. Translating it yields CATSRGSYNEQYF.

The chain employs TRBV4-1 and TRBJ2-5; 12 bases agree with TRBD2. The CDR3 has 19 residues. After removal of 0 bases from V and 2 bases from J, the junction contained 10 bases not matched to a gene. Germline assignment: CDR1 MGHRA and CDR2 YSYEKL. Written as DNA, the CDR3 is TGCGCCAGCAGCCAAGATCGAGGTGCTAGCGGGGGGGATCAAGAGACCCAGTACTTC. This translates into CASSQDRGASGGDQETQYF.

This clonotype was counted only a few times. This chain uses TRBV4-2 with TRBJ2-7; D not resolved. This CDR3 is 15 amino acids long. V was cut by 6 bases and J by 3 bases, with 18 bases left in between. Germline V gene data show CDR1 as LGHNA and CDR2 as YNFKEQ. CDR3 region: CASSPTETSHYEQYF. CDR3 nucleotides: TGTGCCAGCAGTCCCACAGAGACTTCCCACTACGAGCAGTACTTC.

This clonotype was detected only a few times. J is TRBJ2-7 and V is TRBV27, with a possible D match to TRBD1 (6 bases). Germline assignment: CDR1 MNHEY and CDR2 SMNVEV (reference sequence). This CDR3 region has 14 residues. The V gene lost 2 bases and the J gene lost 3 bases, with 11 bases spanning the gap. CDR3 sequence: CASSLKEQGYEQYF. Here the CDR3 DNA reads TGTGCCAGCAGTTTAAAGGAACAGGGCTACGAGCAGTACTTC.

The table lists this clonotype with many counts. This rearrangement joins TRBV20-1 to TRBJ1-5; weak D call: TRBD1 (6 bases). Trimming removed 5 bases from V and 2 bases from J, with 19 bases in between. This CDR3 region has 16 residues. The germline V gene has CDR1 DFQATT and CDR2 SNEGSKA (reference sequence). The DNA for the CDR3 is TGCAGTGCTCATAACCCGGGGGCGCATCGCAATCAGCCCCAGCATTTT. Encoded protein: CSAHNPGAHRNQPQHF.

This clonotype was recorded many times. The gene calls are TRBV5-5 and TRBJ2-5, with 13 positions matching TRBD2. With V trimmed by 3 bases and J by 7 bases, 6 bases remained unmatched. Germline-derived CDR1 and CDR2 are SGHKS and YYEKEE (reference sequence). The CDR3 consists of 15 residues. CDR3 amino acids: CASSSRLAGGWTQYF. CDR3 DNA sequence: TGTGCCAGCAGCTCCCGACTAGCGGGGGGTTGGACCCAGTACTTC.